This T cell receptor (beta chain) was recorded in a study of T cell responses to AZD1222 COVID-19 vaccine. Notes on the study in general: Of spike-specific TCRs, nearly half reportedly target regions left unmutated in variants. Increases in Spike-specific TCR breadth and depth were seen after two AZD1222 doses.

This CDR3 comprises 18 residues. CDR1 and CDR2 from the germline V gene are SEHNR and FQNEAQ (reference sequence). Trimming cost V 5 bases and J 1 base, with 23 bases left between them. Notes on this clone: Its target is not known.

Profiled with immunoSEQ multiplex PCR; TCRdb holds only in-frame clones, not every one. The table lists 90,000 to 110,000 clones, 89% of them singletons. The gene calls are TRBV7-9 and TRBJ1-1, with a tentative D call TRBD1 (6 bases). Source: peripheral blood, taken 28 days after the second AZD1222 dose. The clonotype was recovered from an adult who received the AZD1222 COVID-19 vaccine. CDR3 in amino acids: CASSPVGGAEGTNTEAFF. The CDR3 DNA reads as TGTGCCAGCAGCCCCGTGGGGGGGGCCGAAGGGACGAACACTGAAGCTTTCTTT.